Listed below are T cell receptor beta chains from one sample, sequenced in a study of breast tumors, draining lymph nodes, adjacent tissues. TCRdb re-analysed the multiplex PCR reads in MiXCR, keeping a single row per CDR3 protein. The table shows 85,000 to 120,000 distinct CDR3 sequences, with 30% occurring only once. Material: axillary lymph node tissue. The receptors come from a female donor with breast cancer. Some clones in this sample may be carry-over from other donors' samples. CDR3s leave out the opening cysteine and the closing phenylalanine or tryptophan.

length	V	CDR3
14	TRBV6-1	ASSEGLGRSGVEQY
12	TRBV12-3/TRBV12-4	ASSPLESSYEQY
14	TRBV7-3	ASSSNLGGPYNEQF
14	TRBV7-3	ASSLGIGLQQETQY
14	TRBV4-1	ASSLTGTSLYNEQF
11	TRBV7-3	ASSPTGWTEAF
14	TRBV7-3	ASSLGRDTHTDTQY
14	TRBV9	ASSDHRGMAGNTIY
10	TRBV20-1	RKPQGRNIQY
12	TRBV6-5	ARARGSSTDTQH
18	TRBV4-1	ASSQEKGGLGLAGAYEQY
12	TRBV20-1	SAGQGDLTDTQY
12	TRBV27	ASSARALSYEQY
14	TRBV6-4	ASSSRFRSSYNEQF
10	TRBV6-5	ASARGAYEQY
17	TRBV14	ASSHDHQRLARTSYEQY
13	TRBV20-1	SARGAGEVQETQY
14	TRBV4-3	ASSQVYGLRGEKLF
13	TRBV20-1	SAREALTYTGELF
13	TRBV4-3	ASSPKPYFTDTQY
11	TRBV18	ASSPVEAHEQY
13	TRBV4-2	ASSQDTSGGYEQY
13	TRBV27	ASSFLRDRVNEQY
12	TRBV5-5	ASSLTITTDTQY